This T cell receptor beta chain was identified in a study of human T cells and chemical hapten exposure. In the study overall: TCR yields per sample varied, mainly owing to small pooled library volume differences. Study results and caveats: After DPC sensitization, TCRs above 1 in 1000 frequency showed no change.

The length of the CDR3 is 13 residues. From germline, CDR1 is DFQATT and CDR2 SNEGSKA (reference sequence). V was cut by 4 bases and J by 4 bases, with 10 bases left in between. Whole blood, unfractionated, served as the material for total RNA extraction. Individual cDNA molecules in this library carried unique molecular identifiers. In the authors' workflow: The median was about 89,000 TCRs per sample, ranging roughly 23,224 to 750,000. MiXCR, run by TCRdb on the reads, gives a single entry per CDR3 protein. The V and J calls here are based on TCRdb, not the publication. The sample lists about 120,000 distinct CDR3 sequences, approximately 9% seen once, with over 1.1% in the top ten. This clonotype has more than one count but fewer than ten. What it binds is not known.

This receptor was identified in a human donor in good health. Some clones in this sample may be carry-over from other donors' samples. J is TRBJ1-4 and V is TRBV20-1; D gene ambiguous. Sequencing was done on a sample of whole blood. The CDR3 sequence: CSATGSLNEKLFF. The CDR3 DNA follows: TGCAGTGCTACTGGGTCACTTAATGAAAAACTGTTTTTT.